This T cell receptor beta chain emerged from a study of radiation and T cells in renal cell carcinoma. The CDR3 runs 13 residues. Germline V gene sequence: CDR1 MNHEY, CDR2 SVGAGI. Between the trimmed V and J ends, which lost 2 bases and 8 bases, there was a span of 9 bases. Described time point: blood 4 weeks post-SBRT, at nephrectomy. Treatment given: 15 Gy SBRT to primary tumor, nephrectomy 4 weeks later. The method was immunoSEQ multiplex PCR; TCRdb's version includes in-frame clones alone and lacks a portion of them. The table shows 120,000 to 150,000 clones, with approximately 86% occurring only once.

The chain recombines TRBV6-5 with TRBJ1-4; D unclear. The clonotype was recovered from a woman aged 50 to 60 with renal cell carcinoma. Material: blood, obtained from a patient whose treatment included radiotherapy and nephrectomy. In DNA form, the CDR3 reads TGTGCCAGCAGTTACAGGGTCGACGAAAAACTGTTTTTT. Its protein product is CASSYRVDEKLFF.